These T cell receptor beta chains were read from a single sample in a study of CD8 T cells in ankylosing spondylitis. TCRdb recomputed calls from the 5' RACE reads with MiXCR, one row per CDR3 protein. Here the sample spans 250,000 to 400,000 distinct CDR3 sequences, under 14% being singletons. Sequencing was carried out using blood, either unsorted or a sorted T cell fraction (not recorded which). The receptors were sampled from a female donor with ankylosing spondylitis or in good health (not recorded which). CDR3s include the opening cysteine and the closing phenylalanine or tryptophan. The D gene is left open where the match is weak. Expanded clones get a size class; other rows say once, few or many, or leave the size out.

cdr3_nt: TGCAGTGCTAGAAAATGGGGGGACCTTAGCACAGATACGCAGTATTTT; cdr3_aa: CSARKWGDLSTDTQYF; clone_size: many; d_call: -; j_call: TRBJ2-3; v_call: TRBV20-1
cdr3_nt: TGTGCCAGCAGCCAAGAAGGAAACACCATATATTTT; cdr3_aa: CASSQEGNTIYF; clone_size: many; d_call: -; j_call: TRBJ1-3; v_call: TRBV3-1
cdr3_nt: TGTGCCATCAGTGAGTGGACAGGGGTCGGAAACACCATATATTTT; cdr3_aa: CAISEWTGVGNTIYF; clone_size: many; d_call: TRBD1; j_call: TRBJ1-3; v_call: TRBV10-3
cdr3_nt: TGCAGTGCTAGAGATTCTGAGTCGTCAGGGGAGCTGTTTTTT; cdr3_aa: CSARDSESSGELFF; clone_size: few; d_call: -; j_call: TRBJ2-2; v_call: TRBV20-1
cdr3_nt: TGTGCCAGCTCACCCAGGACAGGGGATGAAAAACTGTTTTTT; cdr3_aa: CASSPRTGDEKLFF; clone_size: few; d_call: TRBD1; j_call: TRBJ1-4; v_call: TRBV18
cdr3_nt: TGCAGTGCAACACAAACGGCGGGAGGGGCCTACGAGCAGTACTTC; cdr3_aa: CSATQTAGGAYEQYF; clone_size: few; d_call: TRBD2; j_call: TRBJ2-7; v_call: TRBV20-1
cdr3_nt: TGCAGTGACAGGGGATTAAACAATGAGCAGTTCTTC; cdr3_aa: CSDRGLNNEQFF; clone_size: many; d_call: TRBD1; j_call: TRBJ2-1; v_call: TRBV20-1
cdr3_nt: TGTGCCAGCAGCCAGGGACAGGGGAGGGATACGCAGTATTTT; cdr3_aa: CASSQGQGRDTQYF; clone_size: many; d_call: TRBD1; j_call: TRBJ2-3; v_call: TRBV5-6
cdr3_nt: TGTGCCAGCATTCACCGGGACAGGGGATCAGGGGGCAATCAGCCCCAGCATTTT; cdr3_aa: CASIHRDRGSGGNQPQHF; clone_size: many; d_call: TRBD1; j_call: TRBJ1-5; v_call: TRBV6-1
cdr3_nt: TGTGCCAGCAGTCCCGGGGGGGGTGCCGTTACGAACACCGGGGATCTGTTTTTT; cdr3_aa: CASSPGGGAVTNTGDLFF; clone_size: -; d_call: TRBD2; j_call: TRBJ2-2; v_call: TRBV6-2/TRBV6-3
cdr3_nt: TGTGCCAGCAGCTTTCCTAGGGACCTTAGCACAGATACGCAGTATTTT; cdr3_aa: CASSFPRDLSTDTQYF; clone_size: many; d_call: -; j_call: TRBJ2-3; v_call: TRBV7-8
cdr3_nt: TGCGCCAGCAGCCAAGATTCTCAAGGTGCCCTCCTGTACTTC; cdr3_aa: CASSQDSQGALLYF; clone_size: few; d_call: -; j_call: TRBJ2-7; v_call: TRBV4-3
cdr3_nt: TGTGCCAGCAGCATCGGGACGGCTGGGATCACTGAAGCTTTCTTT; cdr3_aa: CASSIGTAGITEAFF; clone_size: many; d_call: -; j_call: TRBJ1-1; v_call: TRBV7-9
cdr3_nt: TGTGCCAGCAGCGTAACGGGGGGGCAGACAGATACGCAGTATTTT; cdr3_aa: CASSVTGGQTDTQYF; clone_size: few; d_call: TRBD2; j_call: TRBJ2-3; v_call: TRBV7-3
cdr3_nt: TGCGCCAGCAGCTCAGGACTAGCGGGAGGTATCGGGAACAATGAGCAGTTCTTC; cdr3_aa: CASSSGLAGGIGNNEQFF; clone_size: many; d_call: TRBD2; j_call: TRBJ2-1; v_call: TRBV5-1
cdr3_nt: TGTGCCAGCATTACCCCCCTTGGAAACACCATATATTTT; cdr3_aa: CASITPLGNTIYF; clone_size: few; d_call: -; j_call: TRBJ1-3; v_call: TRBV6-5
cdr3_nt: TGTGCCAGCAGCCCCCCTTGGGTTGTCGACTATGGCTACACCTTC; cdr3_aa: CASSPPWVVDYGYTF; clone_size: many; d_call: -; j_call: TRBJ1-2; v_call: TRBV7-2
cdr3_nt: TGTGCCAGCAGTTTCGGGGGGTTAGATCAGCCCCAGCATTTT; cdr3_aa: CASSFGGLDQPQHF; clone_size: many; d_call: -; j_call: TRBJ1-5; v_call: TRBV27
cdr3_nt: TGTGCCAGCAGTCTCCGACAGGGACGGACCGGGGAGCTGTTTTTT; cdr3_aa: CASSLRQGRTGELFF; clone_size: few; d_call: TRBD1; j_call: TRBJ2-2; v_call: TRBV12-3/TRBV12-4
cdr3_nt: TGCGCCAGCAGCGCGGGACAGGGGGATACGCAGTATTTT; cdr3_aa: CASSAGQGDTQYF; clone_size: many; d_call: TRBD1; j_call: TRBJ2-3; v_call: TRBV5-1
cdr3_nt: TGTGCCAGCAGCTTGTCTCTTAGGGTCGAGCAGTACTTC; cdr3_aa: CASSLSLRVEQYF; clone_size: few; d_call: -; j_call: TRBJ2-7; v_call: TRBV5-6
cdr3_nt: TGTGCCAGCAGGCCCCCTACAGGGCCCGGAAACATTCAGTACTTC; cdr3_aa: CASRPPTGPGNIQYF; clone_size: many; d_call: -; j_call: TRBJ2-4; v_call: TRBV28
cdr3_nt: TGTGCCATCAGCCACAGGGGTAGCTCCTACGAGCAGTACTTC; cdr3_aa: CAISHRGSSYEQYF; clone_size: many; d_call: TRBD1; j_call: TRBJ2-7; v_call: TRBV10-3
cdr3_nt: TGTGCCAGCAGCCAAGATGGGGTGACGTCCGCGGGCACCGGGGAGCTGTTTTTT; cdr3_aa: CASSQDGVTSAGTGELFF; clone_size: many; d_call: -; j_call: TRBJ2-2; v_call: TRBV4-2
cdr3_nt: TGCAGTGCTAGGCCTCGGGACAGGGGTGACTATGGCTACACCTTC; cdr3_aa: CSARPRDRGDYGYTF; clone_size: many; d_call: TRBD1; j_call: TRBJ1-2; v_call: TRBV20-1
cdr3_nt: TGTGCCAGCAGCCAAGAAGGCGCCTCTGGGGCCAACGTCCTGACTTTC; cdr3_aa: CASSQEGASGANVLTF; clone_size: -; d_call: -; j_call: TRBJ2-6; v_call: TRBV4-2
cdr3_nt: TGTGCCAGCAGCTTAGGAGACAGGGGCATAACAGATACGCAGTATTTT; cdr3_aa: CASSLGDRGITDTQYF; clone_size: many; d_call: TRBD1; j_call: TRBJ2-3; v_call: TRBV5-5
cdr3_nt: TGCGCCAGCAGCTCCACCGGAGGGGGCGGTTACAATGAGCAGTTCTTC; cdr3_aa: CASSSTGGGGYNEQFF; clone_size: many; d_call: -; j_call: TRBJ2-1; v_call: TRBV5-1
cdr3_nt: TGCGCCAGCAGCCCCGATCCGGGCTCCTACGAGCAGTACTTC; cdr3_aa: CASSPDPGSYEQYF; clone_size: many; d_call: -; j_call: TRBJ2-7; v_call: TRBV5-1
cdr3_nt: TGTGCCAGCAGCCACGGAAGGGATCAGCCCCAGCATTTT; cdr3_aa: CASSHGRDQPQHF; clone_size: many; d_call: -; j_call: TRBJ1-5; v_call: TRBV3-1
cdr3_nt: TGTGCCAGCAGGAGCGGTAGCACAGATACGCAGTATTTT; cdr3_aa: CASRSGSTDTQYF; clone_size: many; d_call: -; j_call: TRBJ2-3; v_call: TRBV27
cdr3_nt: TGTGCCAGCGATCGGGACAGGGCTCGTCGAACTGAAGCTTTCTTT; cdr3_aa: CASDRDRARRTEAFF; clone_size: many; d_call: TRBD1; j_call: TRBJ1-1; v_call: TRBV12-3/TRBV12-4
cdr3_nt: TGTGCCAGCAGTCCTCCGGGACAGGGTTACGAAAAACTGTTTTTT; cdr3_aa: CASSPPGQGYEKLFF; clone_size: few; d_call: TRBD1; j_call: TRBJ1-4; v_call: TRBV27
cdr3_nt: TGTGCCAGCAGCCAAGCCGGGACCTCTGGGGAGCAGTACTTC; cdr3_aa: CASSQAGTSGEQYF; clone_size: many; d_call: -; j_call: TRBJ2-7; v_call: TRBV4-2
cdr3_nt: TGTGCCAGCAGCTTGGATGGTTCGCGCTCCTACGAGCAGTACTTC; cdr3_aa: CASSLDGSRSYEQYF; clone_size: many; d_call: -; j_call: TRBJ2-7; v_call: TRBV5-5
cdr3_nt: TGTGCCAGCATCGCGACAGGGAAGACTGGAAACACCATATATTTT; cdr3_aa: CASIATGKTGNTIYF; clone_size: -; d_call: TRBD1; j_call: TRBJ1-3; v_call: TRBV12-3/TRBV12-4
cdr3_nt: TGCAGTGCTCGAATGCCGGGACTAGCGACAGATACGCAGTATTTT; cdr3_aa: CSARMPGLATDTQYF; clone_size: many; d_call: TRBD2; j_call: TRBJ2-3; v_call: TRBV20-1
cdr3_nt: TGCAGTGCTAGTCGAGGTTACAATGAGCAGTTCTTC; cdr3_aa: CSASRGYNEQFF; clone_size: -; d_call: -; j_call: TRBJ2-1; v_call: TRBV20-1
cdr3_nt: TGTGCCAGCAGCCAGAGGGTCAGGGTTGGGTACAATGAGCAGTTCTTC; cdr3_aa: CASSQRVRVGYNEQFF; clone_size: many; d_call: -; j_call: TRBJ2-1; v_call: TRBV9
cdr3_nt: TGCAGTGCTAGAGAGGGGTGGGAAGCTTTCTTT; cdr3_aa: CSAREGWEAFF; clone_size: -; d_call: -; j_call: TRBJ1-1; v_call: TRBV20-1